The 15 T cell receptor beta chains below all came from one sample that was sequenced in a study of identical twins. TCRdb re-called the 5' RACE reads with MiXCR, one entry per CDR3 protein. The table includes 200,000 to 250,000 distinct CDR3 sequences, 8% to 11% detected once. Sequenced input: memory T cells sorted from blood. The source of these receptors is a middle-aged man in good health.

This clonotype was counted only a few times. The chain combines TRBV6-1 with TRBJ2-5; weak D call: TRBD1 (5 bases). The CDR3 contains 15 residues. CDR1 and CDR2 (germline): MNHNS, SASEGT. Trimming stripped 5 bases from V and 6 bases from J, with 19 bases between. The CDR3 DNA reads TGTGCCAGCAGTCATTTCGACAGTCGAGTAAAGACCCAGTACTTC. It specifies CASSHFDSRVKTQYF.

This clonotype was counted ten times or more. J is TRBJ2-3 and V is TRBV20-1, with 10 bases that match TRBD2. The CDR3 totals 16 residues. The germline V gene has CDR1 DFQATT and CDR2 SNEGSKA (reference sequence). V lost 6 bases and J lost 5; bases outside the gene matches: 14. The CDR3 DNA follows: TGCAGTGCCGAGCCAGCAGCGGGAGGGCCGATAGATACGCAGTATTTT. The encoded protein is CSAEPAAGGPIDTQYF.

V usage is TRBV12-3 or TRBV12-4 and J usage is TRBJ1-1; 9 bases are a match to TRBD1. J gave up 5 bases and V 6 bases, and 7 bases lay outside the gene matches. The CDR3 length is 14 residues. CDR3 sequence (DNA): TGTGCCAGCAGGACAGGGGGAGGAGGGACTGAAGCTTTCTTT. This codes for CASRTGGGGTEAFF.

There are a few counts of this clonotype. The chain is built from TRBV6-1 and TRBJ1-1; D ambiguous. Germline CDR1 reads MNHNS; CDR2 reads SASEGT. This CDR3 comprises 14 residues. Trimming took 7 bases from V and 0 from J, leaving 12 bases between them. DNA of the CDR3: TGTGCCAGCACCCTGGGCAGCATGAACACTGAAGCTTTCTTT. It specifies CASTLGSMNTEAFF.

This clonotype was seen repeatedly, ten times or more. The V gene is TRBV5-6, the J gene TRBJ2-1, with 9 bases matching TRBD2. Germline loops: CDR1 SGHDT, CDR2 YYEEEE. This CDR3 spans 17 amino acids. Trimming took 4 bases from V and 5 from J; bases not matched to a gene: 13. CDR3 sequence (DNA): TGTGCCAGCAGCCCCACACCCTTCGCGGGAGGGGACAATGAGCAGTTCTTC. Encoded protein: CASSPTPFAGGDNEQFF.

This clonotype was seen repeatedly, ten times or more. This sequence joins TRBV5-1 and TRBJ2-3, with D hard to call. Germline V gene sequence: CDR1 SGHRS, CDR2 YFSETQ. This CDR3 is built from 13 residues. The V end lost 1 base, the J end lost 4 bases, and 7 bases lay between the germline ends. CDR3 nucleotide sequence: TGCGCCAGCAGCTTGCACCCCGCAGATACGCAGTATTTT. Translated, it gives CASSLHPADTQYF.

The chain employs TRBV5-4 and TRBJ2-2; D possibly corresponds to TRBD1 (6 bases). The CDR3 spans 15 residues. Trimming shortened V by 0 bases and J by 7 bases, and 13 bases separated the two germline ends. The V gene's germline CDR1 is SGHNT and CDR2 YYREEE (reference sequence). CDR3 DNA sequence: TGTGCCAGCAGCTTGGTAGGGGGATTGGTCGGGGAGCTGTTTTTT. Translating gives CASSLVGGLVGELFF.

This clonotype was observed a handful of times. The chain carries TRBV29-1 and TRBJ2-1, with 9 bases identical to TRBD2. The ends lost 4 bases at V and 7 bases at J; junction bases unmatched: 11. Germline V lookup: CDR1 SQVTM, CDR2 ANQGSEA. This CDR3 spans 15 amino acids. This CDR3 reads CSVAKRASGMNEQFF. The CDR3, as DNA: TGCAGCGTTGCGAAAAGGGCTAGCGGGATGAATGAGCAGTTCTTC.

This clonotype was recorded many times. The chain combines TRBV5-5 with TRBJ1-3, with D hard to call. The CDR3 sequence is 16 residues long. Germline V gives CDR1 SGHKS, CDR2 YYEKEE (reference sequence). Trimming removed 2 bases from V and 0 bases from J, with 12 bases in between. The CDR3 reads CASSFSARYSGNTIYF. In DNA, the CDR3 is TGTGCCAGCAGCTTTTCGGCCAGATACTCTGGAAACACCATATATTTT.

This clonotype showed up just a few times. J is TRBJ2-3 and V is TRBV7-6; TRBD2 agrees at 12 bases. CDR1 and CDR2 (germline): SGHVS, FNYEAQ. Trimming cost V 5 bases and J 6 bases; bases outside gene matches: 9. This CDR3 comprises 16 residues. In nucleotides, the CDR3 is TGTGCCAGCAGCCAGGGACTAGCGGGTTCCAGGGATACGCAGTATTTT. Amino acids: CASSQGLAGSRDTQYF.

Only a few counts were recorded for this clonotype. The gene calls are TRBV28 and TRBJ1-5; 7 nucleotides agree with TRBD1. The CDR3 is 18 amino acids. Unmatched junction bases numbered 14, after V lost 6 bases and J lost 0 bases. Germline values: CDR1 MDHEN, CDR2 SYDVKM. The CDR3 region is CASRADRFRGDSNQPQHF. The CDR3 region has the DNA TGTGCCAGCAGGGCGGACAGGTTCAGGGGGGATAGCAATCAGCCCCAGCATTTT.

This clonotype was picked up many times. The V call is TRBV6-2 or TRBV6-3, the J call TRBJ2-7, with TRBD2 as a possible D gene (6 bases). Trimming pared 0 bases from V and 2 bases from J, leaving 11 bases between. Germline assignment: CDR1 MNHEY and CDR2 SVGEGT. CDR3 size: 15 residues. Here the CDR3 reads CASSYSLEGAYEQYF. CDR3 sequence (DNA): TGTGCCAGCAGTTACTCGTTGGAGGGCGCCTACGAGCAGTACTTC.

There are many counts of this clonotype. V gene TRBV9 combines with J gene TRBJ2-5; TRBD2 matches at 13 bases. CDR3 size: 16 residues. V gave up 3 bases and J gave up 4 bases; unmatched junction bases: 6. Per the germline V gene, CDR1 is SGDLS and CDR2 is YYNGEE. The CDR3 spells CASSGRTSGSRETQYF. DNA for the CDR3: TGTGCCAGCAGCGGCCGGACTAGCGGGAGTCGAGAGACCCAGTACTTC.

This clonotype showed up just a few times. The chain employs TRBV20-1 and TRBJ2-7, with 7 nucleotides matching TRBD1. CDR3 length: 13 amino acids. V gave up 3 bases and J gave up 6 bases; unmatched junction bases: 8. The germline V gene has CDR1 DFQATT and CDR2 SNEGSKA (reference sequence). The CDR3 DNA reads as TGCAGTGCTAGCCGGACAGGAGTGGGCGAGCAGTACTTC. Its translation: CSASRTGVGEQYF.

This clonotype was found many times. The CDR3 is CASSLSQLTSGVHEQYF. CDR3 in DNA: TGTGCCAGCAGCCTCAGCCAGCTGACTAGCGGCGTACACGAGCAGTACTTC. The genes are TRBV6-1 and TRBJ2-7, with 9 bases aligning to TRBD2. The CDR3 has 17 residues. Looked up from germline, CDR1 is MNHNS and CDR2 is SASEGT. Unmatched junction bases numbered 17, after V lost 6 bases and J lost 5 bases.